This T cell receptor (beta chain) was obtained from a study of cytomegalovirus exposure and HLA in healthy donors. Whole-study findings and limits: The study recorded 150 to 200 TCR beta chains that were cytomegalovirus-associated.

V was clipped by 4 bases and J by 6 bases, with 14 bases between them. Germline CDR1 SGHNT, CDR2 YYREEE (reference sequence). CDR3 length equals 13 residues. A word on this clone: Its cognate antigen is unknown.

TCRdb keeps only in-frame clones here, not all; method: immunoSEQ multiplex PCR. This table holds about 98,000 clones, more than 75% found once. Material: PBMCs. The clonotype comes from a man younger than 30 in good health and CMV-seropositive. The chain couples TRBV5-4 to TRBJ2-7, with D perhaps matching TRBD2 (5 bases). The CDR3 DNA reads TGTGCCAGCAGCCCAGGAGGCAAAATCGAGCAGTACTTC. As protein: CASSPGGKIEQYF.